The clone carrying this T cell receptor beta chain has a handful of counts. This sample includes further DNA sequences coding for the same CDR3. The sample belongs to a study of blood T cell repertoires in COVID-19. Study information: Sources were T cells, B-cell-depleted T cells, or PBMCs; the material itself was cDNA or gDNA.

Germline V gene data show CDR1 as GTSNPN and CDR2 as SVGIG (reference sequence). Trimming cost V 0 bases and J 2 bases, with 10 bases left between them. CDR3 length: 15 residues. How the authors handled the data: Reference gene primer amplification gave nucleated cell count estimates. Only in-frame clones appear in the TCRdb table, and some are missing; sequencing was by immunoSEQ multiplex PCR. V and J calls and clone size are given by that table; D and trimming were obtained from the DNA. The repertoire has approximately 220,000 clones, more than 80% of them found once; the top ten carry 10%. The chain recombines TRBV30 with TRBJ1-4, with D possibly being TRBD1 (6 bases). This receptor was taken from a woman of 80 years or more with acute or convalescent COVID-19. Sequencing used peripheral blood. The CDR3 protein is CAWSVWGRTNEKLFF. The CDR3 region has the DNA TGTGCCTGGAGTGTTTGGGGGCGGACTAATGAAAAACTGTTTTTT.